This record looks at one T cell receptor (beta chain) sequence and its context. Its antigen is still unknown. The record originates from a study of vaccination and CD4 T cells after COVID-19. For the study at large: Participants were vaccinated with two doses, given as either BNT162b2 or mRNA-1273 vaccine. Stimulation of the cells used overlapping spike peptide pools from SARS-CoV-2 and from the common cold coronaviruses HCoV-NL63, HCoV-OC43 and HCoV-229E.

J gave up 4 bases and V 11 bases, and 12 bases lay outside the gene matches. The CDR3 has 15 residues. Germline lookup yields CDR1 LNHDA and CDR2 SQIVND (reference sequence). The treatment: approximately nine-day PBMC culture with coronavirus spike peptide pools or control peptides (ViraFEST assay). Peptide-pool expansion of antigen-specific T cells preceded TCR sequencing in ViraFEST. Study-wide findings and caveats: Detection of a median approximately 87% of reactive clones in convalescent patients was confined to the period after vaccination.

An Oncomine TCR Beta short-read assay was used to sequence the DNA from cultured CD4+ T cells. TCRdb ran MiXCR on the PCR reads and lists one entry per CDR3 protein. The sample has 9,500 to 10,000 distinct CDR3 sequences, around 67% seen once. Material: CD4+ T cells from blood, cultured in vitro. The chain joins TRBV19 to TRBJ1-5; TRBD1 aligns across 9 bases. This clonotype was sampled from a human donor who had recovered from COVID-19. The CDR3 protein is CAGGHRGPGNQPQHF. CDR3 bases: TGTGCCGGCGGTCACAGGGGGCCAGGAAATCAGCCCCAGCATTTT. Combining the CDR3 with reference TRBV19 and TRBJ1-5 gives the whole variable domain DGGITQSPKYLFRKEGQNVTLSCEQNLNHDAMYWYRQDPGQGLRLIYYSQIVNDFQKGDIAEGYSVSREKKESFPLTVTSAQKNPTAFYLCAGGHRGPGNQPQHFGDGTRLSIL.